Described below is a single TCR beta chain sequence and its context. Assay used: immunoSEQ multiplex PCR; TCRdb lists only in-frame clones, some missing. This sample has roughly 120,000 clones, with 70% to 90% found just once. The sample is drawn from a study of blood T cell repertoires in COVID-19. The CDR3 length is 15 residues. Trimming took 6 bases from V and 4 from J; bases not matched to a gene: 7. Germline CDR1 reads MNHNY; CDR2 reads SVGAGI (reference sequence). The J gene is TRBJ2-2, the V gene TRBV6-6; 8 bases line up with TRBD1. The sample comprised peripheral blood. The clonotype comes from a human donor in a cohort sampled during active COVID-19. CDR3 protein: CASSGQGIGTGELFF. The CDR3, as DNA: TGTGCCAGCAGCGGACAGGGTATCGGCACCGGGGAGCTGTTTTTT.